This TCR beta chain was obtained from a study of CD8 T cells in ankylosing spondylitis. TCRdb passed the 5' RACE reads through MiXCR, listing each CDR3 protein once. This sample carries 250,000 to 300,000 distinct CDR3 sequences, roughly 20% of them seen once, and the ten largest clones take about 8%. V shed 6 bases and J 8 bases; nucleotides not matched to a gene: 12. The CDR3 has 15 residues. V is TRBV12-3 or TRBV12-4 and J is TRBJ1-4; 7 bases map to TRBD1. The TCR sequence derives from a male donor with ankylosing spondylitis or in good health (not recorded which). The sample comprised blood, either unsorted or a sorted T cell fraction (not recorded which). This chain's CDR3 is CASSPTRGGGEKLFF. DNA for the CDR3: TGTGCCAGCAGCCCCACGAGAGGGGGCGGGGAAAAACTGTTTTTT.